This T cell receptor (beta chain) was identified during a study of cytomegalovirus exposure and HLA in healthy donors. This clone was recorded a few times. With 60 Vbeta and 13 Jbeta primers, the PCR was carried out. Assay used: immunoSEQ multiplex PCR; TCRdb lists only in-frame clones, some missing. Of some 80,000 clones in the sample, around 9.1% were seen once. Between the trimmed V and J ends, which lost 5 bases and 3 bases, there was a span of 11 bases. Germline V gene lookup returns CDR1 MNHNS and CDR2 SASEGT. This CDR3 spans 13 amino acids. The receptor was derived from a man between 60 and 70 years old in good health and CMV-seropositive. The chain couples TRBV6-1 to TRBJ2-7; D may be TRBD1 (6 bases). Sequencing was carried out using PBMCs. CDR3 nucleotides: TGTGCCAGCAGTTTTCAGGGGAACTACGAGCAGTACGTC. This sequence encodes CASSFQGNYEQYV.